The clone carrying this T cell receptor (beta chain) has at least ten counts. Its matching antigen is unknown. This entry comes from a study of blood T cells in healthy people across ages. Study-wide findings and caveats: Observed TCR beta diversity showed a strong correlation with the percentage of naive T cells as measured by flow cytometry. Unsorted PBMCs ruled out conclusive naive versus antigen-experienced comparison.

The CDR3 is made up of 18 amino acids. V shed 0 bases and J 0 bases; nucleotides not matched to a gene: 10. The germline CDR1 and CDR2 sequences are DFQATT and SNEGSKA (reference sequence). The use of a sample-barcoded 5' primer and a J-beta primer mix characterized a second PCR of roughly 7 to 12 cycles. Each of the cDNA molecules was tagged by a template-switch adaptor with 12 random nucleotides. TCRdb called the 5' RACE reads again in MiXCR, with one record for every CDR3 protein. Among 1.5 million to 2 million distinct CDR3 sequences, roughly 52% were seen once, and the ten largest hold more than 2%.

The receptor comes from a woman aged 40 to 55 in good health. This chain joins TRBV20-1 and TRBJ2-5, with TRBD2 matching 10 bases. What was sequenced was blood. The CDR3 DNA is TGCAGTGCTAGAGATCAGGAGAGCGGGGGGGCTTACCAAGAGACCCAGTACTTC. It encodes CSARDQESGGAYQETQYF.